Listed below are T cell receptor beta chains from one sample, sequenced in a study of beta chain features in type 1 diabetes. Sequencing used immunoSEQ multiplex PCR; TCRdb keeps in-frame clones, though not all of them. This sample carries approximately 280,000 clones, about 15% of them seen once, and the ten largest clones take less than 0.02%. The sequenced sample was naive CD4+ T cells from blood. These receptors were collected from a man aged 18 to 30 with type 1 diabetes. Both conserved end residues are part of each CDR3. The order of the fields is D gene, J gene, clone size, V gene, CDR3 DNA, CDR3 protein. A D gene is named only where the DNA matches it firmly. Clone size, where shown, is once, few, many, or a class for clones that have expanded.

>-|TRBJ1-2|few|TRBV4-1
TGCGCCAGCAGCCACCCTACACGCCCGAGCGAGGGCTACACCTTC
CASSHPTRPSEGYTF
>-|TRBJ2-3|few|TRBV13
TGTGCCAGCAGCTTAGAGGGGACAGATACGCAGTATTTT
CASSLEGTDTQYF
>-|TRBJ2-2|-|TRBV7-7
TGTGCCAGCAGCTTAACAGGGAAAACGAACACCGGGGAGCTGTTTTTT
CASSLTGKTNTGELFF
>-|TRBJ1-3|-|TRBV6-5
TGTGCCAGCAGTTGGACAGCCCAACTGGGAAACACCATATATTTT
CASSWTAQLGNTIYF
>-|TRBJ2-6|-|TRBV9
TGTGCCAGCAGCCCAGGCCGGGGGGGGGCCAACGTCCTGACTTTC
CASSPGRGGANVLTF
>TRBD1|TRBJ1-1|-|TRBV5-1
TGCGCCAGCAGCTTGACAGGGGCACTCGCTGAAGCTTTCTTT
CASSLTGALAEAFF
>TRBD1|TRBJ2-1|few|TRBV7-2
TGTGCCAGCAGCTCTGGCCGGGACAGAGTGAATGAGCAGTTCTTC
CASSSGRDRVNEQFF
>TRBD1|TRBJ2-3|few|TRBV7-2
TGTGCCAGCAGCTCGGACAGGGTGACAGATACGCAGTATTTT
CASSSDRVTDTQYF
>TRBD2|TRBJ2-1|few|TRBV19
TGTGCCAGTCTCCAGATAAGCGGGAGCCCCTACAATGAGCAGTTCTTC
CASLQISGSPYNEQFF
>-|TRBJ2-6|few|TRBV7-8
TGTGCCAGCAGCTTTAGCTTTCTTGCCTCTGGGGCCAACGTCCTGACTTTC
CASSFSFLASGANVLTF
>-|TRBJ2-3|-|TRBV5-4
TGTGCCAGCAGCTTGCGTTTGGGCCGGAGCACAGATACGCAGTATTTT
CASSLRLGRSTDTQYF
>TRBD2|TRBJ2-7|-|TRBV10-3
TGTGCCATCAGGGCCGGGACTAGCGGGAGCTCCTACGAGCAGTACTTC
CAIRAGTSGSSYEQYF
>TRBD1|TRBJ2-7|-|TRBV6-5
TGTGCCAGCAGTTACCCCGGACAGGGGGCCTACGAGCAGTACTTC
CASSYPGQGAYEQYF
>-|TRBJ1-2|-|TRBV30
TGTGCCTGGAGAGGGGTTGACTATGGCTACACCTTC
CAWRGVDYGYTF